This entry lists 31 T cell receptor beta chains sequenced from one sample in a study of blood T cell repertoires in COVID-19. Repertoires were generated with immunoSEQ multiplex PCR, while TCRdb's copy carries only in-frame clones and drops some. The sample carries approximately 280,000 clones, approximately 85% recorded once. Sequenced input: peripheral blood. Receptors were obtained from a man in his fifties with active or convalescent COVID-19.

This clone was seen just once. The chain joins TRBV6-5 to TRBJ1-2; D ambiguous. This CDR3 region has 13 residues. V lost 2 bases, J lost 5 bases, and 9 bases lay in between. Germline loops: CDR1 MNHEY, CDR2 SVGAGI. CDR3 loop: CASSYAAGYGYTF. As DNA, the CDR3 is TGTGCCAGCAGTTACGCCGCGGGATATGGCTACACCTTC.

This clone was counted between two and nine times. The gene calls are TRBV9 and TRBJ2-1; D possibly corresponds to TRBD1 (6 bases). Germline CDR1 SGDLS, CDR2 YYNGEE. This CDR3 is built from 15 residues. V lost 7 bases and J 1 base, leaving 15 bases between the germline ends. In DNA, the CDR3 is TGTGCCAGCGGCAGGGGTAAACTATCCTACAATGAGCAGTTCTTC. This sequence encodes CASGRGKLSYNEQFF.

V gene TRBV7-8 combines with J gene TRBJ1-5, with TRBD1 identical over 8 bases. The length of the CDR3 is 16 residues. The V and J ends lost 2 bases and 4 bases, in that order; junction bases with no gene match: 7. CDR1 is SGHVS and CDR2 is FQNEAQ in the germline V gene. In DNA, the CDR3 is TGTGCCAGCAGCTTATATTCCCGACAGGGGAATCAGCCCCAGCATTTT. Translating it yields CASSLYSRQGNQPQHF.

This chain connects TRBV5-5 to TRBJ1-1; TRBD1 aligns across 10 bases. After removal of 2 bases from V and 3 bases from J, the junction contained 4 bases not matched to a gene. Germline-derived CDR1 and CDR2 are SGHKS and YYEKEE (reference sequence). The CDR3 is 15 residues long. The CDR3 nucleotides read TGTGCCAGCAGCTTAGCGACAGGGGGCTACACTGAAGCTTTCTTT. Amino acid sequence: CASSLATGGYTEAFF.

The rearrangement uses TRBV5-5 and TRBJ2-5; D is undetermined. Between the trimmed V and J ends, which lost 5 bases and 0 bases, there was a span of 11 bases. From germline, CDR1 is SGHKS and CDR2 YYEKEE (reference sequence). There are 14 residues in the CDR3. The CDR3 coding sequence is TGTGCCAGCAGGAAACAACATAACCAAGAGACCCAGTACTTC. Translating it yields CASRKQHNQETQYF.

The gene calls are TRBV27 and TRBJ2-7; 8 bases line up with TRBD1. Germline V gene lookup returns CDR1 MNHEY and CDR2 SMNVEV (reference sequence). V was clipped by 3 bases and J by 3 bases; unmatched bases: 4. The CDR3 is 14 residues long. The CDR3 DNA sequence: TGTGCCAGCAGTTTCTCGACAGGGGACTACGAGCAGTACTTC. It encodes CASSFSTGDYEQYF.

This chain connects TRBV7-2 to TRBJ2-3; perhaps TRBD1 as D (8 bases). CDR1 and CDR2 (germline): SGHTA, FQGNSA. This CDR3 comprises 16 residues. V lost 4 bases and J 3 bases, leaving 17 bases between the germline ends. The CDR3 nucleotides are TGTGCCAGCAGCTCCCAGGGGGCGGGAGAAACAGATACGCAGTATTTT. The encoded protein is CASSSQGAGETDTQYF.

V gene TRBV15 combines with J gene TRBJ1-5; 7 bases match TRBD1. The CDR3 totals 12 residues. With V trimmed by 9 bases and J by 2 bases, 1 base remained unmatched. Germline CDR1 reads LNHNV; CDR2 reads YYDKDF (reference sequence). DNA of the CDR3: TGTGCCACAGGGGGCGGCAATCAGCCCCAGCATTTT. Translated, it gives CATGGGNQPQHF.

J is TRBJ2-4 and V is TRBV19; 7 bases match TRBD2. The CDR3 extends over 14 amino acids. In germline, CDR1 is LNHDA, CDR2 SQIVND (reference sequence). Unmatched junction bases numbered 10, after V lost 10 bases and J lost 4 bases. In DNA, the CDR3 is TGTGCCACATCGGGGGTAGCGGGTAAAAACATTCAGTACTTC. Translation: CATSGVAGKNIQYF.

The V and J genes are TRBV5-1 and TRBJ2-3; 7 bases match TRBD2. The CDR3 runs 15 residues. Germline lookup yields CDR1 SGHRS and CDR2 YFSETQ. V was pared by 0 bases and J by 4 bases, with 5 bases of the junction left unmatched. The CDR3, as DNA: TGCGCCAGCAGCTTGGGAGGGAGGGGCGCAGATACGCAGTATTTT. Protein product: CASSLGGRGADTQYF. The full variable domain, rest sourced from reference TRBV5-1 and TRBJ2-3, is KAGVTQTPRYLIKTRGQQVTLSCSPISGHRSVSWYQQTPGQGLQFLFEYFSETQRNKGNFPGRFSGRQFSNSRSEMNVSTLELGDSALYLCASSLGGRGADTQYFGPGTRLTVL.

The table lists this clone with a count of one. J is TRBJ2-7 and V is TRBV27, with TRBD1 matching 9 bases. This CDR3 is built from 15 residues. Trimming at V came to 6 bases and at J to 2 bases, leaving 8 bases not matched to a gene. Germline CDR1 MNHEY, CDR2 SMNVEV (reference sequence). The CDR3 DNA reads as TGTGCCAGCAGCTTACAGGGGGCTAATGCCTACGAGCAGTACTTC. Its translation: CASSLQGANAYEQYF.

The gene calls are TRBV5-1 and TRBJ2-7, with a weak D call TRBD2 (6 bases). Trimming shortened V by 5 bases and J by 6 bases, and 18 bases separated the two germline ends. Germline V gene sequence: CDR1 SGHRS, CDR2 YFSETQ. The CDR3 has 14 amino acids. CDR3 protein: CASSSVTSGSEQYF. Written as DNA, the CDR3 is TGCGCCAGCAGTTCGGTGACTAGTGGATCCGAGCAGTACTTC.

The chain joins TRBV7-9 to TRBJ2-1; perhaps TRBD1 as D (5 bases). This CDR3 region has 14 residues. With 5 bases removed from V and 8 bases from J, the gap between germline ends came to 16 bases. Germline-derived CDR1 and CDR2 are SEHNR and FQNEAQ (reference sequence). CDR3 in DNA: TGTGCCAGCAGCCTAACCCAGGGTGTTGATGAGCAGTTCTTC. Amino acid sequence: CASSLTQGVDEQFF.

By frequency in the sample, this clone is medium-sized. The V gene is TRBV4-3, the J gene TRBJ1-6; D gene unclear. Trimming removed 4 bases from V and 9 bases from J, with 16 bases in between. The CDR3 is 15 amino acids. Germline lookup yields CDR1 LGHNA and CDR2 YSLEER. CDR3 sequence reads: CASSPGLSPTSPLHF. The CDR3, as DNA: TGCGCCAGCAGCCCCGGACTCAGCCCCACTTCACCCCTCCACTTT.

The chain recombines TRBV4-1 with TRBJ1-5; D uncertain. The CDR3 spans 13 residues. V gave up 4 bases and J gave up 4 bases, with 8 bases separating them. The V gene's germline CDR1 is MGHRA and CDR2 YSYEKL. CDR3 protein: CASSLAGNQPQHF. As DNA, the CDR3 is TGCGCCAGCAGCCTTGCGGGGAATCAGCCCCAGCATTTT.

This clone was counted once. The rearrangement joins TRBV30 to TRBJ1-2; 8 positions agree with TRBD1. CDR3 size: 12 residues. Per the germline V gene, CDR1 is GTSNPN and CDR2 is SVGIG (reference sequence). Trimming at V came to 1 base and at J to 7 bases, leaving 2 bases not matched to a gene. CDR3 sequence: CAWSGQGFGYTF. The CDR3 DNA follows: TGTGCCTGGAGTGGACAGGGGTTTGGCTACACCTTC. Full variable domain (missing parts from reference TRBV30 and TRBJ1-2): SQTIHQWPATLVQPVGSPLSLECTVEGTSNPNLYWYRQAAGRGLQLLFYSVGIGQISSEVPQNLSASRPQDRQFILSSKKLLLSDSGFYLCAWSGQGFGYTFGSGTRLTVV.

The genes are TRBV5-1 and TRBJ2-4; 7 nucleotides agree with TRBD1. V gave up 2 bases and J gave up 6 bases; unmatched junction bases: 5. Germline V gene sequence: CDR1 SGHRS, CDR2 YFSETQ. This CDR3 has 14 amino acids. DNA of the CDR3: TGCGCCAGCAGCTTTGGACAGGAACTAAACATTCAGTACTTC. Translated, it gives CASSFGQELNIQYF.

The V and J genes are TRBV15 and TRBJ2-2; TRBD1 might be the D (5 bases). The CDR3 length is 14 residues. Germline V gene lookup returns CDR1 LNHNV and CDR2 YYDKDF (reference sequence). Trimming took off 8 bases at V and 1 base at J, with 11 bases between the two ends. The CDR3 reads CATAADRNTGELFF. The CDR3 DNA sequence: TGTGCCACCGCGGCTGACAGGAACACCGGGGAGCTGTTTTTT.

This clone was detected only a few times. The V call is TRBV5-1, the J call TRBJ2-7, with 12 bases that match TRBD1. Unmatched junction bases numbered 5, after V lost 4 bases and J lost 9 bases. Germline V gene lookup returns CDR1 SGHRS and CDR2 YFSETQ. The CDR3 is 13 amino acids. The CDR3 is CASSDGTGGPQYF. The CDR3 DNA reads TGCGCCAGCAGCGACGGGACAGGGGGCCCGCAGTACTTC. The whole variable domain, filled in from reference TRBV5-1 and TRBJ2-7, reads KAGVTQTPRYLIKTRGQQVTLSCSPISGHRSVSWYQQTPGQGLQFLFEYFSETQRNKGNFPGRFSGRQFSNSRSEMNVSTLELGDSALYLCASSDGTGGPQYFGPGTRLTVT.

CDR3 region: CAKNLSGRAADTQYF. The CDR3, as DNA: TGTGCCAAGAACCTTAGCGGGAGGGCCGCAGATACGCAGTATTTT. This chain connects TRBV19 to TRBJ2-3, with TRBD2 identical over 11 bases. The CDR3 length is 15 residues. Germline assignment: CDR1 LNHDA and CDR2 SQIVND (reference sequence). Losses at the gene ends were 10 bases for V and 4 bases for J; bases not matched to a gene: 10.

J is TRBJ1-1 and V is TRBV30, with D unresolved. The CDR3 is 11 residues long. V dropped 2 bases and J dropped 8 bases, with 9 bases sitting between them. Germline-derived CDR1 and CDR2 are GTSNPN and SVGIG (reference sequence). As DNA, the CDR3 is TGTGCCTGGAGTCTGGGGAGAGAAGCTTTCTTT. It codes for CAWSLGREAFF. The whole variable domain, remainder taken from reference TRBV30 and TRBJ1-1, is SQTIHQWPATLVQPVGSPLSLECTVEGTSNPNLYWYRQAAGRGLQLLFYSVGIGQISSEVPQNLSASRPQDRQFILSSKKLLLSDSGFYLCAWSLGREAFFGQGTRLTVV.

This chain connects TRBV6-5 to TRBJ2-7; 9 positions match TRBD2. Per germline, CDR1 MNHEY and CDR2 SVGAGI. V trimming: 6 bases; J trimming: 0 bases; junction bases outside the gene matches: 3. The CDR3 covers 14 residues. The CDR3 DNA is TGTGCCAGCAGAAGCGGGGGGAGCTCCTACGAGCAGTACTTC. Protein sequence: CASRSGGSSYEQYF.

The chain links TRBV21-1 to TRBJ1-1; the table assigns TRBD1, which was not confirmed against the DNA. TRBV21-1 is described as a pseudogene. CDR3 size: 18 residues. Written as DNA, the CDR3 is TGTGCCACCGATTGGGAAACAGGCGGCCCTAGGTCGGGCACTGAAGCTTTCTTT. Its protein is CATDWETGGPRSGTEAFF.

The chain is built from TRBV18 and TRBJ1-2; the D gene is possibly TRBD1 (6 bases). This CDR3 has 14 residues. V lost 10 bases and J lost 3, with 18 bases in between. The germline V gene encodes CDR1 KGHSH and CDR2 LQKENI. The CDR3 protein is CATRPQGKDYGYTF. DNA of the CDR3: TGTGCCACCCGACCCCAGGGGAAGGACTATGGCTACACCTTC.

The CDR3 here is CAWRGGVWGSPLHF. CDR3 bases: TGTGCCTGGAGAGGGGGGGTATGGGGTTCACCCCTCCACTTT. The V gene is TRBV30, the J gene TRBJ1-6; TRBD1 is a possible D gene (6 bases). Trimming stripped 3 bases from V and 9 bases from J, with 15 bases between. The CDR3 has 14 residues. Looked up from germline, CDR1 is GTSNPN and CDR2 is SVGIG (reference sequence).

This chain connects TRBV12-3 or TRBV12-4 to TRBJ1-1; D not certain. Trimming stripped 3 bases from V and 0 bases from J, with 5 bases between. This CDR3 contains 13 residues. CDR3 nucleotides: TGTGCCAGCAGTTTTTCCTTGAACACTGAAGCTTTCTTT. It codes for CASSFSLNTEAFF.

The chain carries TRBV7-2 and TRBJ2-4; TRBD2 is a possible D gene (5 bases). Looked up from germline, CDR1 is SGHTA and CDR2 is FQGNSA. CDR3 size: 15 residues. V was pared by 1 base and J by 2 bases, with 9 bases between. This CDR3 is CASSLDSSPKNIQYF. The CDR3, as DNA: TGTGCCAGCAGCTTAGACTCTAGCCCCAAAAACATTCAGTACTTC.

This chain uses TRBV28 with TRBJ2-1; TRBD2 aligns across 8 bases. This CDR3 has 14 residues. The junction had 7 bases not matched to a gene; V was cut back by 7 bases and J by 5 bases. Germline loops: CDR1 MDHEN, CDR2 SYDVKM. The chain's CDR3 is CASKSSGNHNEQFF. The CDR3 DNA follows: TGTGCCAGCAAGAGTAGCGGGAACCACAATGAGCAGTTCTTC.

This sequence joins TRBV2 and TRBJ2-1, with D hard to call. The CDR3 totals 16 residues. Trimming removed 4 bases from V and 0 bases from J, with 13 bases in between. Looked up from germline, CDR1 is SNHLY and CDR2 is FYNNEI. For the CDR3, the DNA is TGTGCCAGCAGTGGGGCTTTAGACCGCTCCTACAATGAGCAGTTCTTC. It yields the protein CASSGALDRSYNEQFF.

This rearrangement joins TRBV18 to TRBJ2-2, with TRBD1 identical over 8 bases. The germline V gene encodes CDR1 KGHSH and CDR2 LQKENI. The CDR3 sequence is 15 residues long. J gave up 0 bases and V 5 bases, and 2 bases lay outside the gene matches. CDR3 loop: CASSIQGANTGELFF. The CDR3 DNA follows: TGTGCCAGCTCAATACAGGGGGCGAACACCGGGGAGCTGTTTTTT.

This CDR3 reads CASSFLLKFSNSGANVLTF. Here the CDR3 DNA reads TGTGCCAGCAGTTTTCTTTTGAAGTTCTCTAACTCTGGGGCCAACGTCCTGACTTTC. The V call is TRBV28, the J call TRBJ2-6; D is unclear. Germline-derived CDR1 and CDR2 are MDHEN and SYDVKM. The length of the CDR3 is 19 residues. Trimming removed 3 bases from V and 0 bases from J, with 18 bases in between.